Below are 24 T cell receptor beta chains sequenced from a single sample in a study of a mutant IDH1 vaccine in newly diagnosed glioma. Sequencing was performed with immunoSEQ multiplex PCR; in TCRdb, only in-frame clones are kept and a portion is missing. Here the sample spans under 40,000 clones, roughly nine tenths being singletons. These receptors' targets are unknown. The time point was: week 47, end of study. The vaccine gave 300 ug of a 20-mer mutant IDH1 peptide subcutaneously per dose. The specimen was PBMCs, collected from a glioma patient whose treatment included an IDH1 peptide vaccine. The receptors were gathered from a middle-aged man with glioma.

The V and J genes are TRBV18 and TRBJ2-3; D perhaps matches TRBD1 (6 bases). The CDR3 is made up of 14 amino acids. Per the germline V gene, CDR1 is KGHSH and CDR2 is LQKENI. V was cut by 8 bases and J by 3 bases, with 15 bases left in between. Written as DNA, the CDR3 is TGTGCCAGCCACGCAGGGGCTCGGACAGATACGCAGTATTTT. Residues: CASHAGARTDTQYF.

This chain links TRBV27 with TRBJ1-2; D is perhaps TRBD1 (6 bases). The CDR3 is made up of 15 amino acids. Per the germline V gene, CDR1 is MNHEY and CDR2 is SMNVEV (reference sequence). Trimming shortened V by 6 bases and J by 0 bases, and 14 bases separated the two germline ends. The CDR3 DNA reads TGTGCCAGCAGACGCGAGGGGGTAGCTAACTATGGCTACACCTTC. It specifies CASRREGVANYGYTF.

V is TRBV5-1 and J is TRBJ2-5; the match to TRBD2 covers 11 bases. The germline V gene has CDR1 SGHRS and CDR2 YFSETQ. The CDR3 consists of 17 residues. After removal of 3 bases from V and 4 bases from J, the junction contained 11 bases not matched to a gene. For the CDR3, the DNA is TGCGCCAGCAGCTCCCTTAACCTAGCGGGGGGAGGAGAGACCCAGTACTTC. It is translated as CASSSLNLAGGGETQYF.

CDR3 nucleotides: TGTGCCAGCAGTGCACAGGGCTTGAACACCGGGGAGCTGTTTTTT. Translating gives CASSAQGLNTGELFF. The J gene is TRBJ2-2, the V gene TRBV2, with a possible D match to TRBD1 (6 bases). The CDR3 is 15 residues long. From germline, CDR1 is SNHLY and CDR2 FYNNEI. Trimming took off 4 bases at V and 1 base at J, with 10 bases between the two ends.

The gene calls are TRBV5-4 and TRBJ2-2; D is unresolved. The germline CDR1 and CDR2 sequences are SGHNT and YYREEE (reference sequence). V gave up 2 bases and J gave up 4 bases, with 15 bases separating them. The CDR3 covers 16 residues. The CDR3 bases are TGTGCCAGCAGCTTTTCCGGGCCGAGAATCACCGGGGAGCTGTTTTTT. This encodes CASSFSGPRITGELFF.

J is TRBJ2-1 and V is TRBV19, with D possibly TRBD2 on 6 matching bases. Germline V lookup: CDR1 LNHDA, CDR2 SQIVND (reference sequence). The CDR3 has 15 amino acids. V was shortened by 4 bases and J by 1 base, with 11 bases between the two germline ends. The CDR3, as DNA: TGTGCCAGTAGTAGGGACGGACTATCCTACAATGAGCAGTTCTTC. Amino acids: CASSRDGLSYNEQFF.

The genes are TRBV4-1 and TRBJ2-1; D may be TRBD1 (6 bases). From germline, CDR1 is MGHRA and CDR2 YSYEKL. With 3 bases removed from V and 7 bases from J, the gap between germline ends came to 10 bases. CDR3 length: 13 amino acids. This chain's CDR3 is CASSQNRANEQFF. As DNA, the CDR3 is TGCGCCAGCAGCCAGAACAGGGCTAATGAGCAGTTCTTC.

The chain recombines TRBV7-2 with TRBJ1-4, with 10 bases identical to TRBD1. The CDR3 has 14 residues. With V trimmed by 3 bases and J by 7 bases, 2 bases remained unmatched. In germline, CDR1 is SGHTA, CDR2 FQGNSA. The CDR3 DNA is TGTGCCAGCAGCTTGCGGACAGGGGGTGAAAAACTGTTTTTT. Translated: CASSLRTGGEKLFF.

This clone was seen just once. The chain uses TRBV6-5 and TRBJ2-2; 12 bases map to TRBD2. This CDR3 is 15 amino acids long. V shed 7 bases and J 5 bases; nucleotides not matched to a gene: 5. Germline V gene sequence: CDR1 MNHEY, CDR2 SVGAGI. For the CDR3, the DNA is TGTGCCAGCAAGCCTAGCGGGGGGGCGACCGGGGAGCTGTTTTTT. Residues: CASKPSGGATGELFF.

The rearrangement links TRBV18 to TRBJ2-1; D might be TRBD1 (6 bases). Germline values: CDR1 KGHSH, CDR2 LQKENI. The germline V and J ends were trimmed by 3 bases and 5 bases, with 17 bases remaining between them. The CDR3 is 16 amino acids. The CDR3 is CASSPYPLWTDNEQFF. The CDR3 DNA reads TGTGCCAGCTCACCGTATCCCCTCTGGACAGACAATGAGCAGTTCTTC.

V is TRBV2 and J is TRBJ2-1; TRBD1 might be the D (5 bases). The germline V gene has CDR1 SNHLY and CDR2 FYNNEI. This CDR3 contains 16 residues. Deletions cut 2 bases from V and 3 bases from J, with 14 bases between. The CDR3 nucleotides read TGTGCCAGCAGTGAAAGGGGCAGGGAATTCTACAATGAGCAGTTCTTC. Its protein is CASSERGREFYNEQFF.

The chain combines TRBV2 with TRBJ2-7; D is possibly TRBD2 (6 bases). Trimming stripped 7 bases from V and 2 bases from J, with 18 bases between. This CDR3 contains 15 residues. The germline V gene encodes CDR1 SNHLY and CDR2 FYNNEI. CDR3 nucleotides: TGTGCCAGCAACGTTGGGCGGGGTCCGCCCTACGAGCAGTACGTC. This gives the protein CASNVGRGPPYEQYV.

The CDR3 DNA is TGTGCCAGCAGTGCGGGAAGGGGGGGCCAGCCCCAGCATTTT. Protein product: CASSAGRGGQPQHF. V gene TRBV2 combines with J gene TRBJ1-5; tentative D call: TRBD1 (6 bases). CDR3 length: 14 residues. Per germline, CDR1 SNHLY and CDR2 FYNNEI. The V gene lost 4 bases and the J gene lost 7 bases, with 14 bases spanning the gap.

The chain combines TRBV5-5 with TRBJ1-2; D is undetermined. Germline CDR1 is SGHKS and CDR2 is YYEKEE (reference sequence). V lost 3 bases to trimming and J lost 3 bases, with 21 bases between them. This CDR3 contains 17 residues. DNA of the CDR3: TGTGCCAGCAGCTCATACCCTCCACAAAGGGCGTACTATGGCTACACCTTC. Amino acid sequence: CASSSYPPQRAYYGYTF.

This clone was seen a few times. The chain is built from TRBV19 and TRBJ2-1, with 8 bases matching TRBD2. J gave up 0 bases and V 2 bases, and 12 bases lay outside the gene matches. The CDR3 runs 19 residues. The V gene's germline CDR1 is LNHDA and CDR2 SQIVND (reference sequence). CDR3 bases: TGTGCCAGTAGTATAAGGCGAGCGGGGGCGTATAGCTCCTACAATGAGCAGTTCTTC. It translates to CASSIRRAGAYSSYNEQFF. Combining the CDR3 with reference TRBV19 and TRBJ2-1 gives the whole variable domain DGGITQSPKYLFRKEGQNVTLSCEQNLNHDAMYWYRQDPGQGLRLIYYSQIVNDFQKGDIAEGYSVSREKKESFPLTVTSAQKNPTAFYLCASSIRRAGAYSSYNEQFFGPGTRLTVL.

This CDR3 is CASSQDYLAVSYNEQFF. The CDR3 coding sequence is TGCGCCAGCAGCCAAGATTACCTAGCGGTTTCCTACAATGAGCAGTTCTTC. The chain links TRBV4-1 to TRBJ2-1; 7 nucleotides agree with TRBD2. This CDR3 is 17 amino acids long. Per the germline V gene, CDR1 is MGHRA and CDR2 is YSYEKL. J was trimmed by 1 base and V by 0 bases; bases with no gene match: 6.

This chain uses TRBV15 with TRBJ2-3; 9 bases agree with TRBD2. Germline V gives CDR1 LNHNV, CDR2 YYDKDF (reference sequence). Trimming cost V 3 bases and J 5 bases; bases outside gene matches: 6. The CDR3 has 15 amino acids. In DNA form, the CDR3 reads TGTGCCACCAGCAGGAGTAGCGGGGGAGGAGATACGCAGTATTTT. It encodes CATSRSSGGGDTQYF. Full variable domain (rest looked up from reference TRBV15 and TRBJ2-3): DAMVIQNPRYQVTQFGKPVTLSCSQTLNHNVMYWYQQKSSQAPKLLFHYYDKDFNNEADTPDNFQSRRPNTSFCFLDIRSPGLGDTAMYLCATSRSSGGGDTQYFGPGTRLTVL.

The V call is TRBV4-3, the J call TRBJ1-1; D unclear. The germline V gene encodes CDR1 LGHNA and CDR2 YSLEER. V lost 1 base and J lost 4, with 10 bases in between. This CDR3 region has 14 residues. CDR3: CASSQGPRSTEAFF. The CDR3 DNA reads TGCGCCAGCAGCCAAGGTCCCCGGTCCACTGAAGCTTTCTTT.

This clone was seen only a few times. The rearrangement uses TRBV4-2 and TRBJ2-3, with D perhaps assigned TRBD1 or TRBD2 (5 bases each). Germline V gives CDR1 LGHNA, CDR2 YNFKEQ. V was trimmed by 6 bases and J by 6 bases, leaving 22 bases between them. This CDR3 contains 16 residues. CDR3 in amino acids: CASRGDGGSQEDTQYF. CDR3 DNA: TGTGCCAGCAGGGGAGATGGGGGATCTCAGGAGGATACGCAGTATTTT.

The V call is TRBV7-9, the J call TRBJ1-2; a possible D gene is TRBD1 (5 bases). Looked up from germline, CDR1 is SEHNR and CDR2 is FQNEAQ (reference sequence). Trimming stripped 3 bases from V and 4 bases from J, with 15 bases between. CDR3 length: 15 residues. The CDR3 bases are TGTGCCAGCAGCTTCTCAGGGTACGAAGGCTATGGCTACACCTTC. Protein product: CASSFSGYEGYGYTF.

The chain uses TRBV6-6 and TRBJ2-3; D may be TRBD2 (6 bases). Germline loops: CDR1 MNHNY, CDR2 SVGAGI (reference sequence). Trimming removed 6 bases from V and 5 bases from J, with 15 bases in between. This CDR3 region has 14 residues. CDR3 amino acids: CASRKERGGDTQYF. The CDR3, as DNA: TGTGCCAGCAGGAAGGAAAGGGGAGGAGATACGCAGTATTTT.

V usage is TRBV5-8 and J usage is TRBJ2-2, with D maybe TRBD2 (5 bases). The CDR3 has 13 residues. V shed 4 bases and J shed 4 bases, with 8 bases lying between them. Germline values: CDR1 SGHTS, CDR2 YDEGEE. The CDR3: CASSRTFTGELFF. As DNA, the CDR3 is TGTGCCAGCAGCCGGACTTTCACCGGGGAGCTGTTTTTT. The variable domain in full, completed from reference TRBV5-8 and TRBJ2-2, reads EAGVTQSPTHLIKTRGQQATLRCSPISGHTSVYWYQQALGLGLQFLLWYDEGEERNRGNFPPRFSGRQFPNYSSELNVNALELEDSALYLCASSRTFTGELFFGEGSRLTVL.

The rearrangement joins TRBV28 to TRBJ2-7; the D call may be TRBD1 or TRBD2 (6 bases each). This CDR3 spans 13 amino acids. V gave up 6 bases and J gave up 3 bases, with 12 bases separating them. CDR1 and CDR2 from the germline V gene are MDHEN and SYDVKM. The DNA for the CDR3 is TGTGCCAGCAGGCGGGACAACTTCTACGAGCAGTACTTC. Translating gives CASRRDNFYEQYF.

J is TRBJ2-1 and V is TRBV5-1, with TRBD1 identical over 9 bases. In germline, CDR1 is SGHRS, CDR2 YFSETQ. This CDR3 has 15 residues. V dropped 0 bases and J dropped 8; count of bases not matched to a gene: 6. The CDR3 DNA follows: TGCGCCAGCAGCTTGGGAACAGGGGGCGTGGATGAGCAGTTCTTC. It encodes CASSLGTGGVDEQFF. Based on the CDR3 plus reference TRBV5-1 and TRBJ2-1, the full variable domain is KAGVTQTPRYLIKTRGQQVTLSCSPISGHRSVSWYQQTPGQGLQFLFEYFSETQRNKGNFPGRFSGRQFSNSRSEMNVSTLELGDSALYLCASSLGTGGVDEQFFGPGTRLTVL.